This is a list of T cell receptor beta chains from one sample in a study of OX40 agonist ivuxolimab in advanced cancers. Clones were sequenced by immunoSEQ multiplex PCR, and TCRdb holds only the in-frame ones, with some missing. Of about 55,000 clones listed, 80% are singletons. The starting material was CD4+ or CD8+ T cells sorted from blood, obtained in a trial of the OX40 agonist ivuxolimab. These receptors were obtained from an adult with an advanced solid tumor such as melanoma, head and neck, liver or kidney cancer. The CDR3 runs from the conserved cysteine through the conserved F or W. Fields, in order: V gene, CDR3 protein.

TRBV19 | CASSIGRGYYGYTF
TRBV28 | CASTLPGQGGLEQYF
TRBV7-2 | CASSLERANTGELFF
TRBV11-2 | CASSPQGRYNEQFF
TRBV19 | CASSIEGRGSGVSYEQYF
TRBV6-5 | CASSYFSEQFF
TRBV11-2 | CASSPQLETQYF
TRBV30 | CAWRGGADTQYF
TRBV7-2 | CASSLVAGGEQYF
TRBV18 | CASSPTAADGSPLHF
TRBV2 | CASSEGTATNEKLFF
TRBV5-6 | CASSPKGGFDEKLFF
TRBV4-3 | CASSQDPGKGGSPLHF
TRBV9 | CASSVVSRGIAGELFF
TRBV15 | CATSRDLSGANVLTF
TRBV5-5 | CASSLIDTGELFF
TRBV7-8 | CASRGGLETQYF